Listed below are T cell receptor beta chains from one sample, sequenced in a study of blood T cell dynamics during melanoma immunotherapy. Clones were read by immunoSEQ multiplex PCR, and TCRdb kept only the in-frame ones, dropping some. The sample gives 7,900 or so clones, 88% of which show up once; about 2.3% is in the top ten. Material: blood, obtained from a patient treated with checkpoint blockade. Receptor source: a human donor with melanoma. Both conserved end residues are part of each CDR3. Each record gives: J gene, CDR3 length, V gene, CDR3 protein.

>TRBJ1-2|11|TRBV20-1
CSLSGYRGYTF
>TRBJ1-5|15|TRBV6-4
CASSSRGGRNQPQHF
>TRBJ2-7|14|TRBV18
CASSPQPGPYEQYF
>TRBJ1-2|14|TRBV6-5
CASSAYQGGYGYTF
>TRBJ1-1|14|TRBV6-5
CASRPTGDLIEAFF
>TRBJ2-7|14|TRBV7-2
CASSSPMRLPAQYF
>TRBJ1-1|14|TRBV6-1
CASSGRQGRTEAFF
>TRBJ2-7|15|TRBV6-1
CASSGLREWSDEQYF
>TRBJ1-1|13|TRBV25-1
CASRPGQNTEAFF
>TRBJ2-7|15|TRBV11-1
CASSSTGSFSYEQYF
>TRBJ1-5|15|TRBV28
CASRSSTGYYQPQHF
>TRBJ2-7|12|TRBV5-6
CASSWDRDEQYF
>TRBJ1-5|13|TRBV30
CAWSEGGHQPQHF
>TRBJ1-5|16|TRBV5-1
CASSLEGVGSNQPQHF
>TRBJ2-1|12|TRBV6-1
CASLKKNNEQFF
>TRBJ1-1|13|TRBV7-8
CASSPGPNTEAFF
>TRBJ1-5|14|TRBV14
CASSPQGFNQPQHF
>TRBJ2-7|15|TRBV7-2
CASSHITTGTYEQYF
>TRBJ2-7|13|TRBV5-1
CASSSGQNYEQYF
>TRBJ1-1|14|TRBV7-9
CASSSRGGNTEAFF
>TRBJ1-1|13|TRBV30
CAWRTDGNTEAFF
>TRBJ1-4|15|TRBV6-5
CASRSTGGAFEKLFF
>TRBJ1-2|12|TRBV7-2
CASSLGTHVILF
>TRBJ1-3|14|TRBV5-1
CASSLGRLWDTIYF
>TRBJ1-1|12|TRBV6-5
CASSYGTGSAFF
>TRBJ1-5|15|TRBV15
CATSLRGRGIQPQHF
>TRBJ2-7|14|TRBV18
CASSPDRAMAEQYF
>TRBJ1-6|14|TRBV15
CATSGGQGDSPLHF
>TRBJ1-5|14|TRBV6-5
CASRGLSPDQPQHF
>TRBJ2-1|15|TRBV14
CASSLRVSGWGEQFF
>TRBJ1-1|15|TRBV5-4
CASSQETGRQTEAFF
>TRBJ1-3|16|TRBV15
CATSSYETGTGNTIYF